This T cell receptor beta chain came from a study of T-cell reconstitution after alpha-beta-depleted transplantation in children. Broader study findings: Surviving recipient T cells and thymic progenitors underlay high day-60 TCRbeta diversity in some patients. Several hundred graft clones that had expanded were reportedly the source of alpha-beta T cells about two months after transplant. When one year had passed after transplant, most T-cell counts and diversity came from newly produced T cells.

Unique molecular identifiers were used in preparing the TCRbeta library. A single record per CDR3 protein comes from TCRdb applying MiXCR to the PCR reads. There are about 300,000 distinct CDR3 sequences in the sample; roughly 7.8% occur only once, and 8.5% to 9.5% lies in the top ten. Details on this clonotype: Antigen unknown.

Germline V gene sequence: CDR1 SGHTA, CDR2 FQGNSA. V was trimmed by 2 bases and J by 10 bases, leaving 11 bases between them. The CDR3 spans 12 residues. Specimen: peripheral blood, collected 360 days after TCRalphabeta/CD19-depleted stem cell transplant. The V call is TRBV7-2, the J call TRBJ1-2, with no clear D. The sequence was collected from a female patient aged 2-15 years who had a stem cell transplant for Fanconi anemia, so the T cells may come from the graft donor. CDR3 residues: CASSLITDDYTF. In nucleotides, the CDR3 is TGTGCCAGCAGCTTAATTACAGATGACTACACCTTC. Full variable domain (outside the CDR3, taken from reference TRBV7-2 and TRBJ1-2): GAGVSQSPSNKVTEKGKDVELRCDPISGHTALYWYRQSLGQGLEFLIYFQGNSAPDKSGLPSDRFSAERTGGSVSTLTIQRTQQEDSAVYLCASSLITDDYTFGSGTRLTVV.